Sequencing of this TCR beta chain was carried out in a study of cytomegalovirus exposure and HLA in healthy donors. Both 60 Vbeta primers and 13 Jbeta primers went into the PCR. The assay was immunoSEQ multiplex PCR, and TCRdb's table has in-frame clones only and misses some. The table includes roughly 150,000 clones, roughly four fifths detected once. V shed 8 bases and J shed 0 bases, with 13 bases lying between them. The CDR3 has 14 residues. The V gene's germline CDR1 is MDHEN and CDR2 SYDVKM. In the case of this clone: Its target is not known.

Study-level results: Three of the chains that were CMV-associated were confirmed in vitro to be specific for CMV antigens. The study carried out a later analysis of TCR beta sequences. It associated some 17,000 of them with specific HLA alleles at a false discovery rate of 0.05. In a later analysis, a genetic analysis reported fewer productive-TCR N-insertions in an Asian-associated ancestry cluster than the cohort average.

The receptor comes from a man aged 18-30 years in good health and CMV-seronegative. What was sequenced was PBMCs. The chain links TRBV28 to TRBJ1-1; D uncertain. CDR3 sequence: CASWGGAMNTEAFF. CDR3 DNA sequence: TGTGCCAGCTGGGGAGGTGCTATGAACACTGAAGCTTTCTTT.